This T cell receptor beta chain was found in a study of shared clonotypes between healthy human individuals. Trimming removed 0 bases at V and 5 bases at J, with 17 bases between. The CDR3 runs to 17 residues. Germline V gives CDR1 SGDLS, CDR2 YYNGEE. General study points: Clonotype sharing among donors likely depends on sequencing depth.

Sequencing was performed with immunoSEQ multiplex PCR; in TCRdb, only in-frame clones are kept and a portion is missing. Of about 2.1 million clones detected, roughly 95% appear once; the ten largest clones hold around 1.7%. Details on this clone: The antigen is unknown.

Naive CD8 cells were CD45RO-negative, positively selected for CCR7, excluding terminally differentiated effector memory CD45RA+ cells. The receptor was derived from a man aged 18 to 29 in good health. Some clones in this sample may be carry-over from other donors' samples. The sample consisted of naive CD8+ T cells from PBMCs. The chain is built from TRBV9 and TRBJ2-2, with D possibly being TRBD2 (6 bases). The chain's CDR3 is CASSVGRGGPWTGELFF. In DNA form, the CDR3 reads TGTGCCAGCAGCGTAGGGAGGGGAGGACCTTGGACCGGGGAGCTGTTTTTT.